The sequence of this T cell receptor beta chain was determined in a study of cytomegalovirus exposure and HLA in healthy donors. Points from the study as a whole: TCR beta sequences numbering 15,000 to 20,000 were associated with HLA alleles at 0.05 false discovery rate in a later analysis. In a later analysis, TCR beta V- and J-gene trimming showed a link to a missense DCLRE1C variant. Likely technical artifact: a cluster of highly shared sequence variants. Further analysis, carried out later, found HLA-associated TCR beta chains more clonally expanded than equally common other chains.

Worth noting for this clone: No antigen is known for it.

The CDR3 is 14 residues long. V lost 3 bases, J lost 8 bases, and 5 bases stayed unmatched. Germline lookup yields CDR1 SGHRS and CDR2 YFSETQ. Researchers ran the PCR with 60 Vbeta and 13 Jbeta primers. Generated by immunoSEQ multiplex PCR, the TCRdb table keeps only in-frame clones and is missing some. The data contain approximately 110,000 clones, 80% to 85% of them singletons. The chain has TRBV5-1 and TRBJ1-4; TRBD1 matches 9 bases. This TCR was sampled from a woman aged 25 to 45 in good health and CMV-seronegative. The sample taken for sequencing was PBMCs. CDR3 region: CASSYGTGSEKLFF. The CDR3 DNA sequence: TGCGCCAGCAGCTACGGGACAGGGTCCGAAAAACTGTTTTTT.